This entry concerns a single T cell receptor (beta chain). This specimen comes from a study of blood T cell repertoires in COVID-19. Across the whole study: T cells, B-cell-depleted T cells, or PBMCs provided the cDNA or gDNA that served as material.

Per the original data handling: Reference gene primer amplification in the assay estimated nucleated cell counts. TCRdb keeps only in-frame clones here, not all; method: immunoSEQ multiplex PCR. That table furnishes V, J and clone size, whereas the DNA furnished D and trimming. Found here are fewer than 80,000 clones, approximately 92% of them singletons; the top ten hold roughly 6.2%. The germline V gene has CDR1 SGHNT and CDR2 YENEEA. This CDR3 has 14 residues. Deletions cut 5 bases from V and 6 bases from J, with 15 bases between. The sequence was obtained from a human donor in a cohort sampled during active COVID-19. Sequenced sample: peripheral blood. The gene calls are TRBV11-3 and TRBJ2-3; tentative D call: TRBD2 (6 bases). The DNA of the CDR3 is TGTGCCAGCAGCCCCGGCGGGGCAGGGGATACGCAGTATTTT. Encoded protein: CASSPGGAGDTQYF.